Listed below are T cell receptor beta chains from one sample, sequenced in a study of cytomegalovirus exposure and HLA in healthy donors. Sequencing used immunoSEQ multiplex PCR; TCRdb keeps in-frame clones, though not all of them. The table shows about 150,000 clones, with about 75% occurring only once. Sequences were obtained from PBMCs. The receptors were sampled from a man aged 18 to 30 in good health and CMV-seronegative. Both conserved end residues are part of each CDR3. Each record gives: V gene, clone size, D gene, J gene, CDR3 DNA, CDR3 protein. The D gene is left open where the match is weak. The size of a clone is reported for some rows only, either as once, few or many, or as a class for expanded clones.

v_gene: TRBV5-1
abundance: NA
d_gene: TRBD1
j_gene: TRBJ1-2
CDR3nt: TGCGCCAGCAGCTTGGAAGGACAGGGGGCTGGTGGCTACACCTTC
CDR3aa: CASSLEGQGAGGYTF

v_gene: TRBV5-1
abundance: once
d_gene: TRBD2
j_gene: TRBJ2-7
CDR3nt: TGCGCCAGCAGCTCGACTAGCCACTCCTACGAGCAGTACTTC
CDR3aa: CASSSTSHSYEQYF

v_gene: TRBV19
abundance: few
d_gene: NA
j_gene: TRBJ2-1
CDR3nt: TGTGCCAGTACTAGCTCCTACAATGAGCAGTTCTTC
CDR3aa: CASTSSYNEQFF

v_gene: TRBV5-6
abundance: NA
d_gene: TRBD1
j_gene: TRBJ1-1
CDR3nt: TGTGCCAGCAGCTTGTGGGACAGGGTGGACACTGAAGCTTTCTTT
CDR3aa: CASSLWDRVDTEAFF

v_gene: TRBV7-2
abundance: NA
d_gene: NA
j_gene: TRBJ1-5
CDR3nt: TGTGCCAGCAGCTTAGATGACAGTTATCAGCCCCAGCATTTT
CDR3aa: CASSLDDSYQPQHF

v_gene: TRBV14
abundance: NA
d_gene: NA
j_gene: TRBJ2-3
CDR3nt: TGTGCCAGCAGCCAAGGTCTAGACAGGTACACAGATACGCAGTATTTT
CDR3aa: CASSQGLDRYTDTQYF

v_gene: TRBV30
abundance: NA
d_gene: TRBD1
j_gene: TRBJ1-1
CDR3nt: TGTGCCTGGAGTGTCGGGGACAGAACTGAAGCTTTCTTT
CDR3aa: CAWSVGDRTEAFF

v_gene: TRBV6-5
abundance: NA
d_gene: NA
j_gene: TRBJ2-5
CDR3nt: TGTGCCAGCAGTCCGGGGGAAGAGACCCAGTACTTC
CDR3aa: CASSPGEETQYF

v_gene: TRBV27
abundance: NA
d_gene: TRBD2
j_gene: TRBJ2-7
CDR3nt: TGTGCCAGCAGCGGCCCCGGGACTAGATTCCACGAGCAGTACTTC
CDR3aa: CASSGPGTRFHEQYF

v_gene: TRBV5-8
abundance: NA
d_gene: TRBD1
j_gene: TRBJ1-2
CDR3nt: TGTGCCAGCAGCCTGACAGGGATCTATGGCTACACCTTC
CDR3aa: CASSLTGIYGYTF

v_gene: TRBV27
abundance: NA
d_gene: NA
j_gene: TRBJ2-2
CDR3nt: TGTGCCAGCAGCCCCCACGAGGCGAACACCGGGGAGCTGTTTTTT
CDR3aa: CASSPHEANTGELFF

v_gene: TRBV27
abundance: NA
d_gene: NA
j_gene: TRBJ1-4
CDR3nt: TGTGCCAGCAGTAGGACCCCCGGGGGATTGGGTAATGAAAAACTGTTTTTT
CDR3aa: CASSRTPGGLGNEKLFF

v_gene: TRBV5-1
abundance: NA
d_gene: TRBD2
j_gene: TRBJ2-7
CDR3nt: TGCGCCAGCAGCTTGGAAACCGGGACTAAAGAGGACGAGCAGTACTTC
CDR3aa: CASSLETGTKEDEQYF

v_gene: TRBV7-2
abundance: NA
d_gene: NA
j_gene: TRBJ2-7
CDR3nt: TGTGCCAGCACCCCGGGGTGGAGCTCCTACGAGCAGTACTTC
CDR3aa: CASTPGWSSYEQYF

v_gene: TRBV7-2
abundance: NA
d_gene: NA
j_gene: TRBJ2-7
CDR3nt: TGTGCCAGCAGCTCCGCGGGGACCCACTCCTACGAGCAGTACTTC
CDR3aa: CASSSAGTHSYEQYF

v_gene: TRBV5-1
abundance: NA
d_gene: TRBD1
j_gene: TRBJ2-3
CDR3nt: TGCGCCAGCAGCTTGGAGGGGACAGGGGGCGCAGATACGCAGTATTTT
CDR3aa: CASSLEGTGGADTQYF

v_gene: TRBV6-5
abundance: few
d_gene: TRBD2
j_gene: TRBJ2-5
CDR3nt: TGTGCCAGCAGCCTAGCGGAAGAGACCCAGTACTTC
CDR3aa: CASSLAEETQYF

v_gene: TRBV6-5
abundance: NA
d_gene: NA
j_gene: TRBJ2-1
CDR3nt: TGTGCCAGCAACGAGACTAGTAGGGAGCAGTTCTTC
CDR3aa: CASNETSREQFF

v_gene: TRBV4-3
abundance: NA
d_gene: TRBD2
j_gene: TRBJ2-1
CDR3nt: TGCGCCAGCAGCCCCCAGCGGGAGTTCTACAATGAGCAGTTCTTC
CDR3aa: CASSPQREFYNEQFF

v_gene: TRBV4-3
abundance: few
d_gene: TRBD2
j_gene: TRBJ2-7
CDR3nt: TGCGCCAGCAGCCAAGAGGTAGCGGGAAACTACGAGCAGTACTTC
CDR3aa: CASSQEVAGNYEQYF

v_gene: TRBV4-1
abundance: NA
d_gene: NA
j_gene: TRBJ2-6
CDR3nt: TGCGCCAGCAGCCAAGCCGTCCTGTCTGGGGCCAACGTCCTGACTTTC
CDR3aa: CASSQAVLSGANVLTF

v_gene: TRBV4-3
abundance: NA
d_gene: NA
j_gene: TRBJ1-2
CDR3nt: TGCGCCAGCAGCCAAGAGGGACTTACCGACAATGGCTACACCTTC
CDR3aa: CASSQEGLTDNGYTF

v_gene: TRBV2
abundance: few
d_gene: TRBD2
j_gene: TRBJ2-1
CDR3nt: TGTGCCAGCAGTGAAGGACGGGGGGGCATCTACAATGAGCAGTTCTTC
CDR3aa: CASSEGRGGIYNEQFF

v_gene: TRBV5-4
abundance: NA
d_gene: TRBD1
j_gene: TRBJ2-2
CDR3nt: TGTGCCAGCAGCCTGGACAGGTCGGGGGAGCTGTTTTTT
CDR3aa: CASSLDRSGELFF

v_gene: TRBV29-1
abundance: NA
d_gene: NA
j_gene: TRBJ2-1
CDR3nt: TGCAGCGTTGAGAGGGCCCCTAACTACAATGAGCAGTTCTTC
CDR3aa: CSVERAPNYNEQFF

v_gene: TRBV14
abundance: NA
d_gene: NA
j_gene: TRBJ2-1
CDR3nt: TGTGCCAGCAGCCGCGGCTATGAGCAGTTCTTC
CDR3aa: CASSRGYEQFF

v_gene: TRBV7-9
abundance: NA
d_gene: TRBD2
j_gene: TRBJ2-1
CDR3nt: TGTGCCAGCAGCCCCCTCCCCGGGACTAGTTTGAACAATGAGCAGTTCTTC
CDR3aa: CASSPLPGTSLNNEQFF

v_gene: TRBV21-1
abundance: NA
d_gene: NA
j_gene: TRBJ2-7
CDR3nt: TGTGCCAGCAGCAAAGGAACTACCGAGCAGTACTTC
CDR3aa: CASSKGTTEQYF

v_gene: TRBV28
abundance: few
d_gene: NA
j_gene: TRBJ2-1
CDR3nt: TGTGCCAGCAGTACGCCGGACCCAAAAGGGGCAAGCGAGCAGTTCTTC
CDR3aa: CASSTPDPKGASEQFF

v_gene: TRBV5-8
abundance: NA
d_gene: NA
j_gene: TRBJ2-1
CDR3nt: TGTGCCAGCACCCCAAAGCCCTACAATGAGCAGTTCTTC
CDR3aa: CASTPKPYNEQFF

v_gene: TRBV2
abundance: NA
d_gene: TRBD1
j_gene: TRBJ2-5
CDR3nt: TGTGCCAGCAGTGGGACAGGGGAAGAGACCCAGTACTTC
CDR3aa: CASSGTGEETQYF

v_gene: TRBV14
abundance: NA
d_gene: NA
j_gene: TRBJ1-1
CDR3nt: TGTGCCAGCAGCCAGGGAGTGAACACTGAAGCTTTCTTT
CDR3aa: CASSQGVNTEAFF

v_gene: TRBV7-8
abundance: NA
d_gene: NA
j_gene: TRBJ2-1
CDR3nt: TGTGCCAGCAGCACCTACTATGGCGTCGAGCAGTTCTTC
CDR3aa: CASSTYYGVEQFF

v_gene: TRBV25-1
abundance: once
d_gene: NA
j_gene: TRBJ2-1
CDR3nt: TGTGCCAGCAGTGATGGCGGGGTTCGGAGTGAGCAGTTCTTC
CDR3aa: CASSDGGVRSEQFF

v_gene: TRBV7-9
abundance: few
d_gene: TRBD1
j_gene: TRBJ2-7
CDR3nt: TGTGCCAGCAGCGAAGGTCCAGGCAGGGGGCCTGGGGAGGAGCAGTACTTC
CDR3aa: CASSEGPGRGPGEEQYF

v_gene: TRBV7-9
abundance: NA
d_gene: TRBD1
j_gene: TRBJ1-4
CDR3nt: TGTGCCAGCAGCCCCGCGAGGGGGCGCGGTAATGAAAAACTGTTTTTT
CDR3aa: CASSPARGRGNEKLFF

v_gene: TRBV5-4
abundance: NA
d_gene: TRBD1
j_gene: TRBJ1-2
CDR3nt: TGTGCCAGCAGTCGGGGCAGGGGGCTGCCCGCGGGCGGGTATGGCTACACCTTC
CDR3aa: CASSRGRGLPAGGYGYTF

v_gene: TRBV5-4
abundance: NA
d_gene: NA
j_gene: TRBJ2-5
CDR3nt: TGTGCCAGCAGCTTGGGAGGTAGCCGAGAGACCCAGTACTTC
CDR3aa: CASSLGGSRETQYF

v_gene: TRBV7-9
abundance: NA
d_gene: NA
j_gene: TRBJ2-7
CDR3nt: TGTGCCAGCAGCCCTAGAGGGGGGAGGGGCTACGAGCAGTACTTC
CDR3aa: CASSPRGGRGYEQYF

v_gene: TRBV9
abundance: few
d_gene: TRBD2
j_gene: TRBJ2-7
CDR3nt: TGTGCCAGCAGCGTAGCTTCCAGCGGGAACTACGAGCAGTACTTC
CDR3aa: CASSVASSGNYEQYF

v_gene: TRBV29-1
abundance: few
d_gene: TRBD1
j_gene: TRBJ2-5
CDR3nt: TGCAGCGCCCTAGGGGACAGGGGCCAAGAGACCCAGTACTTC
CDR3aa: CSALGDRGQETQYF

v_gene: TRBV4-1
abundance: NA
d_gene: TRBD2
j_gene: TRBJ2-3
CDR3nt: TGCGCCAGCAGCCCGCTAGCGGGGGAGGATACGCAGTATTTT
CDR3aa: CASSPLAGEDTQYF